These 19 T cell receptor beta chains share one sample of origin, sequenced in a study of beta chain features in type 1 diabetes. General study points: Type 1 diabetes patients had moderately but significantly shorter TCRB CDR3s in all four CD4+ subsets.

Their recognized antigens are unknown. As every portion of the isolated RNA was reverse transcribed, the sequencing read expressed TCRB transcripts. Method: immunoSEQ multiplex PCR; TCRdb's copy keeps in-frame clones and lacks some. The data contain some 660,000 clones, over 12% of them seen just once; the ten biggest clones take up 0.04%. Source material: naive CD4+ T cells from blood. These receptors were taken from a man aged 18 to 35 with type 1 diabetes.

This clone was detected once. V is TRBV1 and J is TRBJ2-3; TRBD2, the table's D call, lacks a check against the DNA. TRBV1 is deemed a pseudogene. The CDR3 length is 20 residues. The CDR3 spells CTSRPGERGTGIPCTDTQYF. In DNA form, the CDR3 reads TGCACCAGCAGACCCGGGGAGCGGGGGACCGGAATCCCTTGCACAGATACGCAGTATTTT.

This chain joins TRBV11-1 and TRBJ1-2; TRBD1 agrees at 7 bases. CDR1 and CDR2 from the germline V gene are SGHAT and FQDESV (reference sequence). The CDR3 has 15 amino acids. The V segment lost 5 bases and the J segment 1 base; nucleotides outside the gene matches: 7. CDR3 loop: CASSPETGSNYGYTF. DNA of the CDR3: TGTGCCAGCAGCCCCGAGACAGGGAGTAACTATGGCTACACCTTC.

This clone appeared a few times. This chain uses TRBV30 with TRBJ1-2; 7 bases match TRBD1. J was trimmed by 7 bases and V by 6 bases; bases with no gene match: 17. Germline-derived CDR1 and CDR2 are GTSNPN and SVGIG (reference sequence). CDR3 length equals 15 residues. The CDR3 DNA reads as TGTGCCTGCGCCGGGACAGTGTTGTCTGGGGCTGGCTACACCTTC. This translates into CACAGTVLSGAGYTF.

CDR3 sequence: CASSLVTSGGEHEQYF. The CDR3 bases are TGCGCCAGCAGCTTGGTTACTAGCGGGGGAGAGCACGAGCAGTACTTC. V and J are TRBV5-1 and TRBJ2-7; 11 nucleotides align to TRBD2. The germline V gene encodes CDR1 SGHRS and CDR2 YFSETQ. The CDR3 extends over 16 amino acids. V shed 0 bases, J shed 5 bases, and the junction held 7 bases outside the gene matches.

This clone has only a few counts. J is TRBJ2-7 and V is TRBV29-1; D not resolved. This CDR3 comprises 13 residues. V gave up 7 bases and J gave up 7 bases, with 20 bases separating them. The V gene's germline CDR1 is SQVTM and CDR2 ANQGSEA. Written as DNA, the CDR3 is TGCAGCGCCGGTGGGCCCACGGTGGGGGAGCAGTACTTC. Amino acid sequence: CSAGGPTVGEQYF.

CDR3 DNA: TGTGCCAGCAGTCTCAATCAGACCCAGTACTTC. Encoded protein: CASSLNQTQYF. The J gene is TRBJ2-5, the V gene TRBV27, with D uncertain. Trimming shortened V by 5 bases and J by 6 bases, and 7 bases separated the two germline ends. Germline lookup yields CDR1 MNHEY and CDR2 SMNVEV (reference sequence). There are 11 residues in the CDR3.

The chain joins TRBV13 to TRBJ1-5, with TRBD1 identical over 7 bases. Germline CDR1 reads PRHDT; CDR2 reads FYEKMQ (reference sequence). The V and J ends lost 5 bases and 7 bases, in that order; junction bases with no gene match: 14. CDR3 length: 16 residues. CDR3 DNA: TGTGCCAGCAGCAACCGCCGGGACAGTCGAAGGCAGCCCCAGCATTTT. Translation gives CASSNRRDSRRQPQHF.

This clone was recorded a few times. The chain is built from TRBV4-2 and TRBJ2-3; TRBD2 agrees at 7 bases. With 0 bases clipped from V and 0 bases from J, the junction kept 9 bases outside the gene matches. This CDR3 region has 18 residues. Per germline, CDR1 LGHNA and CDR2 YNFKEQ. The DNA of the CDR3 is TGTGCCAGCAGCCAAGATCTATGGACTAGTACGAGCACAGATACGCAGTATTTT. Amino acid sequence: CASSQDLWTSTSTDTQYF.

In this sample, this clone turned up a few times. The rearrangement links TRBV5-6 to TRBJ2-7; D unclear. With 2 bases removed from V and 3 bases from J, the gap between germline ends came to 15 bases. This CDR3 is 15 amino acids long. The germline CDR1 and CDR2 sequences are SGHDT and YYEEEE. CDR3 DNA sequence: TGTGCCAGCAGCTTCTCCCGGGCCGCCTACTACGAGCAGTACTTC. Protein: CASSFSRAAYYEQYF.

V gene TRBV9 combines with J gene TRBJ2-5, with 8 bases aligning to TRBD2. V shed 8 bases, J shed 6 bases, and the junction held 18 bases outside the gene matches. This CDR3 has 16 residues. Per the germline V gene, CDR1 is SGDLS and CDR2 is YYNGEE. In nucleotides, the CDR3 is TGTGCCAGAGCCTCCCCCAGCGGGGGCGTTGTGAAGACCCAGTACTTC. Translation gives CARASPSGGVVKTQYF.

Here the CDR3 DNA reads TGTGCCACCAGCAAGACAGGGGGCTACGAGCAGTACTTC. It encodes CATSKTGGYEQYF. The chain carries TRBV15 and TRBJ2-7, with TRBD1 matching 9 bases. Germline V CDR1 and CDR2: LNHNV, YYDKDF (reference sequence). CDR3 length: 13 residues. J lost 3 bases, V lost 4 bases, and 1 base had no gene match.

This clone was found a few times. Within the sample, other DNA sequences also encode this same CDR3. The CDR3 DNA follows: TGCGCCAGCAGCTTGGGAGGTGAAGAGACCCAGTACTTC. It codes for CASSLGGEETQYF. The rearrangement joins TRBV5-1 to TRBJ2-5; no definite D call. The V gene's germline CDR1 is SGHRS and CDR2 YFSETQ. The length of the CDR3 is 13 residues. V was clipped by 0 bases and J by 3 bases, with 6 bases between them.

J is TRBJ1-5 and V is TRBV25-1; the D gene is possibly TRBD1 (6 bases). V gave up 4 bases and J gave up 9 bases, with 19 bases separating them. The CDR3 covers 15 residues. Germline V gives CDR1 MGHDK, CDR2 SYGVNS. As DNA, the CDR3 is TGTGCCAGCAGTGCAACAGACAGGCCGTATTTGCCCCAGCATTTT. Translating it yields CASSATDRPYLPQHF.

The chain employs TRBV27 and TRBJ1-6; D remains ambiguous. CDR1 is MNHEY and CDR2 is SMNVEV in the germline V gene (reference sequence). Trimming took 0 bases from V and 9 from J, leaving 15 bases between them. The CDR3 sequence is 16 residues long. CDR3 protein: CASSLSYQFPGSPLHF. As DNA, the CDR3 is TGTGCCAGCAGTTTATCGTATCAATTCCCAGGTTCACCCCTCCACTTT.

CDR3 region: CASSLTGAARGIYNEQFF. The DNA for the CDR3 is TGTGCCAGCAGCTTGACGGGAGCGGCGAGGGGGATTTACAATGAGCAGTTCTTC. The chain combines TRBV7-9 with TRBJ2-1, with D perhaps given as TRBD1 or TRBD2 (6 bases each). Trimming left V 3 bases short and J 4 bases short, with 22 bases between. CDR3 size: 18 residues. Germline CDR1 is SEHNR and CDR2 is FQNEAQ (reference sequence).

This clone has a handful of counts. One junction end does not reproduce the germline sequence, and a read error may be involved. The chain joins TRBV5-4 to TRBJ2-7; D remains unclear. The CDR3 is 13 residues long. The germline gives CDR1 SGHNT, CDR2 YYREEE (reference sequence). CDR3 DNA sequence: TGCGCCAGCAGCCAAGGTCTAAATACGAGATGGTACTTC. Protein: CASSQGLNTRWYF.

This clone was seen only a few times. This chain links TRBV15 with TRBJ2-3; 9 bases map to TRBD1. The V segment lost 6 bases and the J segment 3 bases; nucleotides outside the gene matches: 7. The CDR3 is 15 amino acids. Germline V gene lookup returns CDR1 LNHNV and CDR2 YYDKDF (reference sequence). In nucleotides, the CDR3 is TGTGCCACCAGTATCGGGGACAGGGCGACAGATACGCAGTATTTT. This encodes CATSIGDRATDTQYF.

CDR3 bases: TGTGCCTGGAGTAAGGCGCGGGAGGGCCTTCGGGAGACCCAGTACTTC. Protein: CAWSKAREGLRETQYF. The J gene is TRBJ2-5, the V gene TRBV30; 9 bases line up with TRBD2. The CDR3 has 16 residues. Germline V lookup: CDR1 GTSNPN, CDR2 SVGIG (reference sequence). Unmatched junction bases numbered 12, after V lost 2 bases and J lost 5 bases. The variable domain in full, completed from reference TRBV30 and TRBJ2-5, reads SQTIHQWPATLVQPVGSPLSLECTVEGTSNPNLYWYRQAAGRGLQLLFYSVGIGQISSEVPQNLSASRPQDRQFILSSKKLLLSDSGFYLCAWSKAREGLRETQYFGPGTRLLVL.

The V and J genes are TRBV19 and TRBJ2-1; D may be TRBD1 or TRBD2 (5 bases each). Trimming left V 3 bases short and J 1 base short, with 13 bases between. CDR1 and CDR2 from the germline V gene are LNHDA and SQIVND (reference sequence). CDR3 size: 16 residues. Written as DNA, the CDR3 is TGTGCCAGTAGTATCTCCGGGGCGGGTTCCTACAATGAGCAGTTCTTC. Translated: CASSISGAGSYNEQFF.